This entry lists 21 T cell receptor beta chains sequenced from one sample in a study of vaccination effects on CD4 cells after COVID-19. These receptors have no identified antigens. Under the ViraFEST assay, PBMC were stimulated with viral peptide pools so that antigen-specific CD4+ T cells expanded. Sequencing was performed afterwards. When ten to eleven days of culture had elapsed, CD4+ T cells were isolated. As their vaccination, participants received two doses of either BNT162b2 or mRNA-1273. The repertoire was sequenced with immunoSEQ multiplex PCR; TCRdb's copy has only in-frame clones and lacks some. The sample has roughly 55,000 clones; around four fifths are singletons. Specimen: CD4+ T cells from PBMCs cultured with HCoV-OC43 spike peptides, collected after COVID-19 vaccination. Documented subset: HCoV-OC43 spike overlapping peptide pool stimulation. The receptors were sampled from a human donor who received a COVID-19 vaccine.

V gene TRBV7-9 combines with J gene TRBJ2-1, with D uncertain. CDR1 and CDR2 (germline): SEHNR, FQNEAQ (reference sequence). The CDR3 has 14 residues. Between the trimmed V and J ends, which lost 6 bases and 9 bases, there was a span of 18 bases. The CDR3 DNA sequence: TGTGCCAGCAGTTTTTTGGCCCGTGTACCTGAGCAGTTCTTC. Its protein product is CASSFLARVPEQFF.

The sample holds one count of this clone. The genes are TRBV6-5 and TRBJ1-5; TRBD1 agrees at 9 bases. This CDR3 is 14 amino acids long. V lost 6 bases to trimming and J lost 5 bases; unmatched junction nucleotides: 5. Germline CDR1 MNHEY, CDR2 SVGAGI. CDR3 sequence reads: CASRRGQGDQPQHF. CDR3 coding DNA: TGTGCCAGCAGGAGGGGACAGGGCGATCAGCCCCAGCATTTT.

The chain recombines TRBV7-2 with TRBJ1-2; no clear D gene. The germline V gene encodes CDR1 SGHTA and CDR2 FQGNSA. The CDR3 contains 13 residues. Trimming removed 1 base from V and 8 bases from J, with 11 bases in between. The chain's CDR3 is CASSLEGPLGYTF. In DNA form, the CDR3 reads TGTGCCAGCAGCTTAGAAGGGCCTCTGGGCTACACCTTC.

The chain employs TRBV2 and TRBJ1-2; TRBD1 is a possible D gene (5 bases). The CDR3 spans 13 residues. Germline CDR1 reads SNHLY; CDR2 reads FYNNEI. V was shortened by 2 bases and J by 7 bases, with 11 bases between the two germline ends. The CDR3 bases are TGTGCCAGCAGTGAACGGGGGGGAACTGGCTACACCTTC. Translation: CASSERGGTGYTF.

The gene calls are TRBV19 and TRBJ2-5; 7 bases are shared with TRBD1. The V and J ends lost 1 base and 5 bases, in that order; junction bases with no gene match: 7. Looked up from germline, CDR1 is LNHDA and CDR2 is SQIVND (reference sequence). The CDR3 consists of 15 residues. For the CDR3, the DNA is TGTGCCAGTAGTATAGGACAGGGTTTGGGGGAGACCCAGTACTTC. As protein: CASSIGQGLGETQYF.

The gene calls are TRBV6-5 and TRBJ2-3, with D possibly TRBD2 on 5 matching bases. This CDR3 contains 15 residues. Trimming removed 5 bases at V and 3 bases at J, with 15 bases between. Looked up from germline, CDR1 is MNHEY and CDR2 is SVGAGI. CDR3 in DNA: TGTGCCAGCAGTCCTCAAGGGCGGAGGACAGATACGCAGTATTTT. This translates into CASSPQGRRTDTQYF.

This sequence joins TRBV19 and TRBJ1-2; 10 bases are shared with TRBD1. Germline-derived CDR1 and CDR2 are LNHDA and SQIVND (reference sequence). The V gene end was trimmed by 6 bases and the J gene end by 3 bases; junction bases not matched to a gene: 7. The CDR3 is made up of 15 amino acids. This CDR3 is CASRPGTGADYGYTF. The CDR3 DNA follows: TGTGCCAGTAGACCCGGGACAGGGGCCGACTATGGCTACACCTTC.

This chain uses TRBV6-4 with TRBJ1-4; D is perhaps TRBD1 (6 bases). There are 15 residues in the CDR3. The V and J ends lost 6 bases and 5 bases respectively, with 16 bases between them. Germline CDR1 MRHNA, CDR2 SNTAGT. The CDR3 DNA is TGTGCCAGCAGCGAGAGGCCCGGACAGAATGAAAAACTGTTTTTT. It encodes CASSERPGQNEKLFF.

V is TRBV29-1 and J is TRBJ2-3; 8 bases are shared with TRBD1. This CDR3 comprises 13 residues. Germline V gene data show CDR1 as SQVTM and CDR2 as ANQGSEA. V was pared by 8 bases and J by 3 bases, with 7 bases of the junction left unmatched. The CDR3 DNA follows: TGCAGCCCTTGGGACAGGTTAACAGATACGCAGTATTTT. Amino acid sequence: CSPWDRLTDTQYF.

This chain links TRBV5-1 with TRBJ1-5; the D is unclear. The CDR3 has 16 residues. CDR1 and CDR2 (germline): SGHRS, YFSETQ. The germline V and J ends were trimmed by 0 bases and 0 bases, with 10 bases remaining between them. CDR3 region: CASSLAGWGSNQPQHF. The DNA of the CDR3 is TGCGCCAGCAGCTTGGCTGGATGGGGTAGCAATCAGCCCCAGCATTTT.

This chain links TRBV30 with TRBJ2-7; either TRBD1 or TRBD2 may fit D (6 bases each). Per germline, CDR1 GTSNPN and CDR2 SVGIG (reference sequence). Trimming left V 5 bases short and J 2 bases short, with 22 bases between. This CDR3 comprises 16 residues. The CDR3 sequence: CAWGAGGTRWAYEQYV. The CDR3 region has the DNA TGTGCCTGGGGAGCCGGCGGGACACGGTGGGCCTACGAGCAGTACGTC.

The chain links TRBV5-1 to TRBJ1-2, with a tentative D call TRBD1 (5 bases). CDR3 size: 17 residues. In germline, CDR1 is SGHRS, CDR2 YFSETQ. Trimming removed 1 base at V and 3 bases at J, with 19 bases between. CDR3 coding DNA: TGCGCCAGCAGCTTGAAAATTCAGGGCGAGTACGACTATGGCTACACCTTC. Translating it yields CASSLKIQGEYDYGYTF.

The V call is TRBV5-8, the J call TRBJ2-3; the match to TRBD2 covers 13 bases. The germline V gene has CDR1 SGHTS and CDR2 YDEGEE. The CDR3 length is 18 residues. J lost 1 base, V lost 7 bases, and 12 bases had no gene match. The CDR3: CASPNTLAGGPGTDTQYF. The CDR3 DNA follows: TGTGCCAGCCCGAACACACTAGCGGGGGGGCCGGGCACAGATACGCAGTATTTT.

V is TRBV24-1 and J is TRBJ2-3; D gene unclear. The V gene lost 1 base and the J gene lost 10 bases, with 8 bases spanning the gap. The CDR3 consists of 12 residues. Germline V gene sequence: CDR1 KGHDR, CDR2 SFDVKD. The CDR3, as DNA: TGTGCCACCAGTGATTTTGGCGAAGCGCAGTATTTT. Protein: CATSDFGEAQYF.

This clone was seen a few times. This chain links TRBV2 with TRBJ1-3, with D unclear. CDR3 size: 14 residues. V lost 7 bases and J 0 bases, leaving 10 bases between the germline ends. Germline CDR1 SNHLY, CDR2 FYNNEI. The CDR3 loop reads CASTWIVSGNTIYF. The CDR3 DNA follows: TGTGCCAGCACCTGGATAGTCTCTGGAAACACCATATATTTT. Supplemented by reference TRBV2 and TRBJ1-3, the full variable domain reads EPEVTQTPSHQVTQMGQEVILRCVPISNHLYFYWYRQILGQKVEFLVSFYNNEISEKSEIFDDQFSVERPDGSNFTLKIRSTKLEDSAMYFCASTWIVSGNTIYFGEGSWLTVV.

The J gene is TRBJ2-1, the V gene TRBV3-1 (or the pseudogene TRBV3-2); 7 bases are shared with TRBD2. Losses at the gene ends were 0 bases for V and 1 base for J; bases not matched to a gene: 9. The CDR3 contains 18 residues. Germline lookup yields CDR1 LGHDT and CDR2 YNNKEL (reference sequence). The CDR3 spells CASSQDRGGGLSYNEQFF. In DNA form, the CDR3 reads TGTGCCAGCAGCCAAGATCGGGGCGGGGGTCTATCCTACAATGAGCAGTTCTTC.

V usage is TRBV3-1 (or the pseudogene TRBV3-2) and J usage is TRBJ1-1; maybe TRBD1 (5 bases). Germline lookup yields CDR1 LGHDT and CDR2 YNNKEL (reference sequence). The CDR3 sequence is 15 residues long. V was clipped by 4 bases and J by 7 bases, with 19 bases between them. CDR3 sequence: CASSPDTVRVGEAFF. CDR3 bases: TGTGCCAGCAGCCCGGACACCGTTAGGGTTGGTGAAGCTTTCTTT.

The V call is TRBV2, the J call TRBJ2-2, with 7 positions matching TRBD2. The CDR3 runs 16 residues. Germline CDR1 SNHLY, CDR2 FYNNEI. V shed 2 bases and J 0 bases; nucleotides not matched to a gene: 3. The CDR3 region has the DNA TGTGCCAGCAGTGAATCGGGACTACCGAACACCGGGGAGCTGTTTTTT. Translation gives CASSESGLPNTGELFF. The whole variable domain, filled in from reference TRBV2 and TRBJ2-2, reads EPEVTQTPSHQVTQMGQEVILRCVPISNHLYFYWYRQILGQKVEFLVSFYNNEISEKSEIFDDQFSVERPDGSNFTLKIRSTKLEDSAMYFCASSESGLPNTGELFFGEGSRLTVL.

This clone was seen a single time. The chain couples TRBV29-1 to TRBJ2-1; 9 bases are a match to TRBD2. Germline-derived CDR1 and CDR2 are SQVTM and ANQGSEA. Trimming at V came to 3 bases and at J to 8 bases, leaving 2 bases not matched to a gene. The CDR3 sequence is 12 residues long. The CDR3 protein is CSVEGTSHEQFF. In DNA form, the CDR3 reads TGCAGCGTTGAGGGGACTAGCCATGAGCAGTTCTTC.

The CDR3 bases are TGTGCCAGCAGCTTAGGCGGTCCCAGCACCGGGGAGCTGTTTTTT. Translating it yields CASSLGGPSTGELFF. This chain links TRBV11-3 with TRBJ2-2; D not resolved. The CDR3 has 15 residues. The V gene's germline CDR1 is SGHNT and CDR2 YENEEA. The V end was cut by 1 base, the J end by 4 bases, with 10 bases between.

CDR3 amino acids: CASSYGAGGNTIYF. CDR3 coding DNA: TGTGCCAGCAGTTACGGGGCAGGGGGAAACACCATATATTTT. The V gene is TRBV6-6, the J gene TRBJ1-3; tentative D call: TRBD1 (5 bases). V shed 2 bases and J shed 4 bases, with 9 bases lying between them. Per germline, CDR1 MNHNY and CDR2 SVGAGI (reference sequence). The CDR3 is 14 residues long.